The 7 T cell receptor beta chains presented below share a single source sample, sequenced in a study of blood T cells in healthy people across ages. A second about 6 to 12 cycle PCR used barcoded and J-beta primers. TCRdb used MiXCR to reprocess the 5' RACE reads, holding one entry per CDR3 protein. The repertoire holds a few hundred thousand distinct CDR3 sequences, with roughly a quarter as singletons. The sample was also reused in another study, on T cells of mothers and their children.

The sample comprised blood. These receptors all stem from a boy under 10 years old in good health.

The rearrangement joins TRBV20-1 to TRBJ1-1; the D gene is possibly TRBD1 (6 bases). The CDR3 extends over 13 amino acids. Germline CDR1 DFQATT, CDR2 SNEGSKA (reference sequence). V lost 5 bases and J lost 2, with 12 bases in between. CDR3 region: CSAGGGGNTEAFF. CDR3 nucleotide sequence: TGCAGTGCTGGAGGGGGTGGTAACACTGAAGCTTTCTTT.

There are a few counts of this clonotype. The V gene is TRBV29-1, the J gene TRBJ2-1; a possible D gene is TRBD2 (6 bases). Germline V lookup: CDR1 SQVTM, CDR2 ANQGSEA. The CDR3 is made up of 12 amino acids. V was trimmed by 6 bases and J by 2 bases, leaving 8 bases between them. This CDR3 reads CSVGLTYNEQFF. CDR3 bases: TGCAGCGTGGGACTTACCTACAATGAGCAGTTCTTC.

This clonotype was seen more than once but under ten times. The rearrangement uses TRBV2 and TRBJ1-5; D not resolved. Trimming shortened V by 4 bases and J by 3 bases, and 7 bases separated the two germline ends. From germline, CDR1 is SNHLY and CDR2 FYNNEI. The CDR3 runs to 13 residues. The CDR3 protein is CASSARFNQPQHF. The CDR3 region has the DNA TGTGCCAGCAGTGCCCGTTTCAATCAGCCCCAGCATTTT. Full variable domain (missing parts from reference TRBV2 and TRBJ1-5): EPEVTQTPSHQVTQMGQEVILRCVPISNHLYFYWYRQILGQKVEFLVSFYNNEISEKSEIFDDQFSVERPDGSNFTLKIRSTKLEDSAMYFCASSARFNQPQHFGDGTRLSIL.

The chain couples TRBV11-2 to TRBJ2-3; D gene uncertain. Germline lookup yields CDR1 SGHAT and CDR2 FQNNGV. Trimming shortened V by 2 bases and J by 0 bases, and 9 bases separated the two germline ends. This CDR3 region has 15 residues. DNA of the CDR3: TGTGCCAGCAGCTTAAGGAGCGCTAGCACAGATACGCAGTATTTT. Translated, it gives CASSLRSASTDTQYF.

CDR3 sequence: CSAPVGQMNTEAFF. CDR3 nucleotide sequence: TGCAGCGCCCCTGTCGGGCAGATGAACACTGAAGCTTTCTTT. The rearrangement links TRBV29-1 to TRBJ1-1; D not resolved. Per the germline V gene, CDR1 is SQVTM and CDR2 is ANQGSEA. With 7 bases removed from V and 0 bases from J, the gap between germline ends came to 15 bases. CDR3 length equals 14 residues. The entire variable domain, with the rest obtained from reference TRBV29-1 and TRBJ1-1, is as follows: SAVISQKPSRDICQRGTSLTIQCQVDSQVTMMFWYRQQPGQSLTLIATANQGSEATYESGFVIDKFPISRPNLTFSTLTVSNMSPEDSSIYLCSAPVGQMNTEAFFGQGTRLTVV.

This clonotype was seen a handful of times. The chain is built from TRBV29-1 and TRBJ1-3, with a possible D match to TRBD1 (5 bases). Trimming cost V 7 bases and J 1 base, with 14 bases left between them. This CDR3 has 14 residues. Per germline, CDR1 SQVTM and CDR2 ANQGSEA. This CDR3 is CSASGQGSGNTIYF. In nucleotides, the CDR3 is TGCAGCGCCTCCGGGCAGGGATCTGGAAACACCATATATTTT.

V and J are TRBV20-1 and TRBJ1-5; D remains ambiguous. The germline CDR1 and CDR2 sequences are DFQATT and SNEGSKA (reference sequence). V lost 5 bases, J lost 11 bases, and 13 bases lay in between. This CDR3 region has 11 residues. As DNA, the CDR3 is TGCAGTGCTGGGGAAGGGAAGGCCCAGCATTTT. It encodes CSAGEGKAQHF.